The sequence of this T cell receptor beta chain was determined in a study of blood T cells in healthy people across ages (dated by TCRdb to 2014 to 2015). Some background on the complete study: Template switching captured roughly one uniquely barcoded TCR beta cDNA molecule per two T cells in model experiments. The study measured age-related changes in TCR beta repertoire diversity using deep sequencing normalized with unique cDNA molecular identifiers. Donors were grouped into four age groups: young (average 16 years), middle-aged (around 39), aged (around 60) and long-lived (less than 85). Donors of different ages were randomly distributed across sequencing lanes to avoid experimental bias. Using the same blood draw, the study looked at two additional independent replicas of 1 million unique cDNA reads for two donors, one aged 18 to 30 and the other aged 80 or older.

Systemically healthy Caucasian individuals from Russia, some 40 in total and aged about 6 to 95 years, were included as donors. Around 9.9 milliliters of peripheral blood were collected from each donor into EDTA-treated Vacutainer tubes. Ficoll-Paque density-gradient centrifugation was used to isolate PBMCs, with at least 6 million per sample. Total RNA, at least 6 micrograms per sample, was extracted from PBMCs with Trizol reagent. The percentages of naive CD45RAhigh/CD27high T cells were determined by flow cytometry on a PBMC aliquot from every donor. The method behind the library was 5' RACE. Instrument used: Illumina HiSeq 2500. A second PCR of about 7 to 12 cycles was run with a J-beta primer mix and a sample-barcoded 5' primer. Each TCR beta cDNA molecule received a unique molecular identifier from a template-switch 5' adaptor carrying 12 random nucleotides. At least 3 million CDR3-containing paired-end reads were obtained from each sample. All of the RNA was converted into first-strand cDNA using the Mint cDNA synthesis kit, with a TRBC-specific oligonucleotide serving as the primer. After uracil-DNA glycosylase treatment, a first 18-cycle PCR used universal primers M1SS and BC2_uni_R on all cDNA. On the study's bioinformatics: For normalization, 1 million high-quality reads, each with a distinct molecular identifier, were randomly selected from each sample. Instead of being binned into consensus sequences, reads with shared molecular identifiers were discarded. MiTCR, run with a Q25 quality threshold and the strictest error-elimination algorithm, handled CDR3 identification, clonotype clustering and error correction. A nonparametric unseen species model with Euler transformation was used to estimate a lower bound on total TCR beta diversity. TCRdb cleaned the public reads at Q25 with fastp, built clones with MiXCR and kept in-frame beta chains. CDR3 protein sequences are deduplicated, and each keeps its most common genes and DNA. The V and J calls and clone size come from TCRdb's table, not from the authors' own analysis. The sample records 850,000 to 1,000,000 distinct CDR3 sequences, approximately 49% of which are singletons. Around an eighth of the sample goes to the ten largest clones.

Overall results and qualifications from the work: The CMV infection status of donors was not known, potentially confounding age-related changes in expanded clonotypes. Bulk unsorted PBMC profiling prevented conclusive comparison of naive and antigen-experienced compartments. As age increased, observed TCR beta diversity per million T cells dropped in a roughly linear way, and a significant reduction was already evident by age about 40. There was a strong correlation between observed TCR beta diversity and the percentage of naive T cells measured by flow cytometry. The long-lived group showed more naive CD4+ T cells, fewer expanded clones and increased TCR diversity than the aged group, suggesting age selection. Total diversity estimates from one million sequenced T cells were considered lower bounds and underestimates.

The germline V gene (reference sequence) gives CDR1 as LNHDA and CDR2 as SQIVND. The CDR3 spans 13 residues, from the cysteine through the phenylalanine. The CDR3 DNA has 39 bases and is translated from base 1. In the case of this clonotype: This clone's antigen is unknown. No base-level quality is on record; no much larger clone is a single base apart.

The sequenced sample was blood. The chain is made from TRBV19 and TRBJ2-7, with 7 bases in between that match TRBD2. The end of the DNA fits TRBJ2-5 better, so the J call may be wrong. This clonotype was obtained from a man aged 30 to 39 in good health. The sequenced DNA: TGTGCCAGTAGTGGGGAGGGCGGCGAGACCCAGTACTTC. Its protein reads: CASSGEGGETQYF.